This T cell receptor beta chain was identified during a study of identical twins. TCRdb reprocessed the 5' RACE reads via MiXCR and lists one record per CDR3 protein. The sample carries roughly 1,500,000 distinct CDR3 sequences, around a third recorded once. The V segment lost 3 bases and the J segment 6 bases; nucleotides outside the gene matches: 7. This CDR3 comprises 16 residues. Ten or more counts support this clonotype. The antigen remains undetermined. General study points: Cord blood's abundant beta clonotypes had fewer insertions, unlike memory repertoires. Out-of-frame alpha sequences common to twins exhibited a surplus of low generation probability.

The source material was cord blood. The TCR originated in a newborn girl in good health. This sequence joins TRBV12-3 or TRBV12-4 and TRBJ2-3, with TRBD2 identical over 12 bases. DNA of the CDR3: TGTGCCAGCAGTTTGTTCCGACTAGCGGGAGCTGATACGCAGTATTTT. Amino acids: CASSLFRLAGADTQYF.